Below, 32 T cell receptor beta chains from the same sample are listed, as sequenced in a study of molecular identifiers for immune sequencing clone quantification. From the PCR reads, TCRdb called clonotypes with MiXCR, one entry per CDR3 protein. The profile shows 45,000 to 55,000 distinct CDR3 sequences, 35% to 40% of them singletons. Input material: naive CD8+ T cells from blood, with Jurkat cell RNA spiked in. Subset reported: FACS-sorted CD8+CD4-CCR7+CD45RA+ naive T cells. The receptors were sampled from a human donor in good health. Some libraries in this study had Jurkat cell RNA spiked in.

As for this clonotype: At one end the junction does not follow the germline gene, possibly because of a read error. The chain is built from TRBV28 and TRBJ2-3; TRBD2 might be the D (5 bases). CDR3 length equals 16 residues. The germline V gene has CDR1 MDHEN and CDR2 SYDVKM. CDR3 sequence (DNA): TGTGCCAGCAGTTCCCAACAGCTCGAGGGTTCAGATACGCAGAATTTT. Translation gives CASSSQQLEGSDTQNF.

In its sample, this clonotype was seen a few times. The rearrangement uses TRBV3-1 and TRBJ2-1, with 7 bases matching TRBD1. Germline V lookup: CDR1 LGHDT, CDR2 YNNKEL (reference sequence). The CDR3 runs 16 residues. The V and J ends lost 2 bases and 4 bases, in that order; junction bases with no gene match: 8. The CDR3 is CASSQTGTVLYNEQFF. CDR3 in DNA: TGTGCCAGCAGCCAAACCGGGACAGTACTTTACAATGAGCAGTTCTTC.

On this clonotype: A much larger clone sits a single nucleotide away, making a read error possible. The rearrangement links TRBV7-9 to TRBJ2-7; weak D call: TRBD2 (5 bases). V shed 5 bases and J shed 2 bases, with 10 bases lying between them. Per germline, CDR1 SEHNR and CDR2 FQNEAQ (reference sequence). The CDR3 extends over 13 amino acids. Here the CDR3 reads CASSEAAAYEQYF. Here the CDR3 DNA reads TGTGCCAGCAGCGAAGCGGCCGCCTACGAGCAGTACTTC.

This clonotype was seen many times. CDR3 in amino acids: CASSLGNTEAFF. In nucleotides, the CDR3 is TGTGCCAGCTCCCTCGGGAACACTGAAGCTTTCTTT. This chain joins TRBV12-3 or TRBV12-4 and TRBJ1-1, with D hard to call. The CDR3 runs to 12 residues. V lost 8 bases, J lost 1 base, and 8 bases lay in between.

In the case of this clonotype: A much larger clonotype is one base distant, so this may be a read error. The chain links TRBV28 to TRBJ2-7; no clear D. CDR1 is MDHEN and CDR2 is SYDVKM in the germline V gene. Between the trimmed V and J ends, which lost 8 bases and 3 bases, there was a span of 11 bases. CDR3 length: 12 amino acids. The CDR3 loop is CASCYTLYEQYF. In nucleotides, the CDR3 is TGTGCCAGCTGCTACACCCTCTACGAGCAGTACTTC.

The V call is TRBV9, the J call TRBJ2-5; D not resolved. Trimming removed 0 bases from V and 0 bases from J, with 9 bases in between. The germline CDR1 and CDR2 sequences are SGDLS and YYNGEE. The CDR3 is 15 residues long. The CDR3 nucleotides are TGTGCCAGCAGCGTAGCCCCCGAATACCAAGAGACCCAGTACTTC. Amino acid sequence: CASSVAPEYQETQYF.

The rearrangement links TRBV18 to TRBJ2-7; tentatively, D is TRBD1 (5 bases). This CDR3 region has 15 residues. The germline V gene has CDR1 KGHSH and CDR2 LQKENI. Trimming removed 2 bases at V and 4 bases at J, with 15 bases between. The DNA of the CDR3 is TGTGCCAGCTCACCATCAGGGTTCCTTGGGTACGAGCAGTACTTC. It is translated as CASSPSGFLGYEQYF.

This clonotype was observed many times. This chain joins TRBV13 and TRBJ2-7; 8 nucleotides align to TRBD2. Losses at the gene ends were 5 bases for V and 2 bases for J; bases not matched to a gene: 5. From germline, CDR1 is PRHDT and CDR2 FYEKMQ (reference sequence). This CDR3 spans 14 amino acids. CDR3 coding DNA: TGTGCCAGCAGCGAACTAGCGGCCCCCTACGAGCAGTACTTC. The encoded protein is CASSELAAPYEQYF.

The chain has TRBV5-3 and TRBJ2-5, with 7 positions matching TRBD1. TRBV5-3 has ORF status, its function being uncertain. The J segment lost 2 bases and the V segment lost 8 bases, leaving 12 bases of the junction unmatched. CDR3 length equals 15 residues. CDR3 nucleotides: TGTGCCAGCAGCCCGGGACAGAAAGATCAAGAGACCCAGTACTTC. This sequence encodes CASSPGQKDQETQYF.

This clonotype has just one count. Possible read error: a much larger clone is one base away. A read error is likely, as this CDR3 ends without the conserved phenylalanine or tryptophan. The V and J genes are TRBV2 and TRBJ2-5, with 11 bases that match TRBD1. J lost 5 bases, V lost 5 bases, and 7 bases had no gene match. Germline CDR1 and CDR2: SNHLY and FYNNEI. The CDR3 runs 15 residues. CDR3 in DNA: TGTGCCAGCAGTAGCGGACAGGGGGCGTGGGAGACCCAGTACATC. Translated: CASSSGQGAWETQYI.

This clonotype was counted between two and nine times. The chain employs TRBV7-8 and TRBJ1-5; D possibly corresponds to TRBD1 (5 bases). Trimming shortened V by 0 bases and J by 3 bases, and 12 bases separated the two germline ends. CDR1 SGHVS and CDR2 FQNEAQ come from the germline V gene. The CDR3 sequence is 16 residues long. Here the CDR3 reads CASSLAWQGYNQPQHF. CDR3 in DNA: TGTGCCAGCAGCTTAGCGTGGCAGGGCTACAATCAGCCCCAGCATTTT. The full variable domain, rest sourced from reference TRBV7-8 and TRBJ1-5, is GAGVSQSPRYKVAKRGQDVALRCDPISGHVSLFWYQQALGQGPEFLTYFQNEAQLDKSGLPSDRFFAERPEGSVSTLKIQRTQQEDSAVYLCASSLAWQGYNQPQHFGDGTRLSIL.

This clonotype was seen more than once but under ten times. The gene calls are TRBV6-4 and TRBJ2-1; 9 positions agree with TRBD2. Germline-derived CDR1 and CDR2 are MRHNA and SNTAGT. This CDR3 spans 15 amino acids. The trim removed 6 bases at V and 0 bases at J, leaving 3 bases unmatched. The CDR3, as DNA: TGTGCCAGCAGGCAACTAGCGGGCTCCTACAATGAGCAGTTCTTC. It is translated as CASRQLAGSYNEQFF.

To note about this clonotype: A much larger clone lies a single base off, so this may be a read error. V gene TRBV7-9 combines with J gene TRBJ2-3; D is undetermined. In germline, CDR1 is SEHNR, CDR2 FQNEAQ (reference sequence). The CDR3 length is 16 residues. The CDR3 nucleotides read TGTGCCAACAGCTCAACCCCTATCGATTTTACAGATACGCAGTATTTT. As protein: CANSSTPIDFTDTQYF.

This clonotype occurred once. This may arise from a read error, as a much more abundant clone is one base away. The J gene is TRBJ2-3, the V gene TRBV28; maybe TRBD2 (6 bases). V shed 6 bases and J shed 6 bases, with 13 bases lying between them. This CDR3 is built from 13 residues. CDR1 and CDR2 from the germline V gene are MDHEN and SYDVKM. CDR3 loop: CASSSRRVDTQYF. Written as DNA, the CDR3 is TGTGCCAGCAGCTCTCGGAGGGTGGATACGCAGTATTTT.

V gene TRBV28 combines with J gene TRBJ2-5; no clear D. The germline V and J ends were trimmed by 5 bases and 2 bases, with 12 bases remaining between them. Germline V CDR1 and CDR2: MDHEN, SYDVKM. The CDR3 has 14 amino acids. The CDR3 DNA reads TGTGCCAGCAGTATATATGGTAGTCAAGAGACCCAGTACTTC. Translation gives CASSIYGSQETQYF.

The rearrangement joins TRBV28 to TRBJ2-7, with TRBD1 matching 9 bases. The trim removed 4 bases at V and 0 bases at J, leaving 10 bases unmatched. This CDR3 spans 17 amino acids. Per the germline V gene, CDR1 is MDHEN and CDR2 is SYDVKM. The DNA of the CDR3 is TGTGCCAGCAGTTCGGGACCCGGGACAGGGAGCTCCTACGAGCAGTACTTC. Its protein product is CASSSGPGTGSSYEQYF.

This clonotype was observed a handful of times. In DNA, the CDR3 is TGTGCCACCAGCAGACAAAACCCCTTAAACACCATATATTTT. Residues: CATSRQNPLNTIYF. The J gene is TRBJ1-3, the V gene TRBV15; no definite D call. V lost 2 bases and J 6 bases, leaving 11 bases between the germline ends. The CDR3 runs to 14 residues. Germline V gene lookup returns CDR1 LNHNV and CDR2 YYDKDF (reference sequence).

This chain connects TRBV20-1 to TRBJ2-5; unclear D gene. Trimming left V 3 bases short and J 2 bases short, with 10 bases between. The CDR3 length is 13 residues. Germline V gene sequence: CDR1 DFQATT, CDR2 SNEGSKA (reference sequence). The DNA of the CDR3 is TGCAGTGCTAGTTTCTCCCGACAAGAGACCCAGTACTTC. Its translation is CSASFSRQETQYF.

This chain connects TRBV19 to TRBJ2-2, with 10 bases that match TRBD1. The germline CDR1 and CDR2 sequences are LNHDA and SQIVND (reference sequence). Germline trimming cut 5 bases from V and 6 bases from J; bases unmatched to any gene: 6. The CDR3 loop spans 15 amino acids. The CDR3 coding sequence is TGTGCCAGTAGTCCGTCCGGGACAGGGGCCGGGGAGCTGTTTTTT. Translating gives CASSPSGTGAGELFF.

This clonotype was seen a few times. The chain uses TRBV12-5 and TRBJ2-3, with 8 bases lining up with TRBD2. The CDR3 is 14 amino acids. Losses at the gene ends were 6 bases for V and 4 bases for J; bases not matched to a gene: 6. The germline V gene has CDR1 LGHNT and CDR2 FRNRAP. CDR3 amino acids: CASGAGGRADTQYF. The CDR3 DNA follows: TGTGCTAGTGGGGCGGGGGGCAGAGCAGATACGCAGTATTTT.

Comment on this clonotype: A much larger clone is a single base away; this may be a read error. This chain uses TRBV7-6 with TRBJ2-7, with a weak D call TRBD2 (7 bases). The V gene's germline CDR1 is SGHVS and CDR2 FNYEAQ. V was cut by 5 bases and J by 3 bases, with 14 bases left in between. The CDR3 runs 14 residues. The CDR3 spells CASSPGGEGYEQYF. The DNA of the CDR3 is TGTGCCAGCAGCCCGGGGGGCGAGGGCTACGAGCAGTACTTC.

Notes on this clonotype: This may be a read error, as it is one base from a much larger clone. The chain employs TRBV28 and TRBJ2-1, with D possibly being TRBD2 (5 bases). Germline V lookup: CDR1 MDHEN, CDR2 SYDVKM. The CDR3 sequence is 15 residues long. CDR3 amino acids: CASSFSETNYNEQSF. DNA of the CDR3: TGTGCCAGCAGTTTTAGCGAGACTAATTACAATGAGCAGTCCTTC. The full variable domain, its missing parts supplied by reference TRBV28 and TRBJ2-1, is DVKVTQSSRYLVKRTGEKVFLECVQDMDHENMFWYRQDPGLGLRLIYFSYDVKMKEKGDIPEGYSVSREKKERFSLILESASTNQTSMYLCASSFSETNYNEQSFGPGTRLTVL.

Details on this clonotype: Just one base apart from a much larger clone, this may be a read error. This chain uses TRBV5-5 with TRBJ2-7; perhaps TRBD2 as D (5 bases). V lost 0 bases to trimming and J lost 5 bases, with 9 bases between them. CDR3 length: 13 residues. CDR1 and CDR2 (germline): SGHKS, YYEKEE (reference sequence). The chain's CDR3 is CASSLVSGNEQYF. The CDR3 coding sequence is TGTGCCAGCAGCTTGGTTTCGGGGAACGAGCAGTACTTC.

The chain is built from TRBV28 and TRBJ1-2; D not resolved. Germline lookup yields CDR1 MDHEN and CDR2 SYDVKM. V lost 7 bases and J lost 1, with 10 bases in between. CDR3 size: 13 residues. CDR3 DNA sequence: TGTGCCAGCACGGCAGTAGATAACTATGGCTACACCTTC. Translation: CASTAVDNYGYTF.

This clonotype was detected a few times. The chain combines TRBV25-1 with TRBJ1-6; D not certain. This CDR3 is 15 amino acids long. The germline V gene has CDR1 MGHDK and CDR2 SYGVNS. Trimming removed 1 base at V and 5 bases at J, with 9 bases between. As DNA, the CDR3 is TGTGCCAGCAGTGAATGGCCTCTGGATAATTCACCCCTCCACTTT. Amino acid sequence: CASSEWPLDNSPLHF.

Comment on this clonotype: A much larger clone differs from this one at a single base, so this may be a read error. The V and J genes are TRBV28 and TRBJ2-4; TRBD1 aligns across 9 bases. CDR1 and CDR2 from the germline V gene are MDHEN and SYDVKM. There are 14 residues in the CDR3. The CDR3: CAGSLPQGADIQYF. CDR3 bases: TGTGCCGGCAGTTTGCCACAGGGGGCGGACATTCAGTACTTC.

The chain joins TRBV5-5 to TRBJ1-5, with a tentative D call TRBD1 (6 bases). Germline assignment: CDR1 SGHKS and CDR2 YYEKEE (reference sequence). This CDR3 has 15 residues. Trimming stripped 4 bases from V and 0 bases from J, with 11 bases between. This CDR3 is CASSDGQYSNQPQHF. As DNA, the CDR3 is TGTGCCAGCAGCGACGGACAGTATAGCAATCAGCCCCAGCATTTT.

The rearrangement links TRBV11-2 to TRBJ2-7; the D gene could be TRBD1 or TRBD2 (6 bases each). The CDR3 is made up of 14 amino acids. V lost 4 bases, J lost 7 bases, and 17 bases lay in between. Germline V gives CDR1 SGHAT, CDR2 FQNNGV. CDR3 sequence reads: CASSSPSGAGEQYF. CDR3 nucleotide sequence: TGTGCCAGCAGCTCCCCGTCAGGGGCGGGAGAGCAGTACTTC.

This chain joins TRBV12-3 or TRBV12-4 and TRBJ1-5; a possible D gene is TRBD1 (5 bases). The CDR3 length is 13 residues. Trimming left V 3 bases short and J 4 bases short, with 7 bases between. CDR3 in DNA: TGTGCCAGCAGTTTTTGGGGGAATCAGCCCCAGCATTTT. Encoded protein: CASSFWGNQPQHF.

This clonotype occurred a few times. The chain employs TRBV6-5 and TRBJ2-5; 7 nucleotides match TRBD1. The CDR3 extends over 14 amino acids. Germline V gene data show CDR1 as MNHEY and CDR2 as SVGAGI. Trimming took 8 bases from V and 4 from J; bases not matched to a gene: 10. The CDR3 region has the DNA TGTGCCAGCGCCCCAAGGGCAGGGGGAGAGACCCAGTACTTC. This encodes CASAPRAGGETQYF.

The chain couples TRBV4-1 to TRBJ2-5, with D hard to call. The V end was cut by 1 base, the J end by 3 bases, with 12 bases between. The length of the CDR3 is 15 residues. Germline V CDR1 and CDR2: MGHRA, YSYEKL. CDR3 sequence: CASSQVIGTKETQYF. In DNA form, the CDR3 reads TGCGCCAGCAGCCAAGTAATAGGCACTAAAGAGACCCAGTACTTC.

This clonotype was observed many times. The rearrangement joins TRBV9 to TRBJ2-2; D may be TRBD1 (5 bases). The CDR3 loop spans 14 amino acids. The ends were cut back, 3 bases at V and 6 bases at J, with 12 bases in the middle. Per germline, CDR1 SGDLS and CDR2 YYNGEE. Written as DNA, the CDR3 is TGTGCCAGCAGCGCCCCCCTAGGGGCCGGGGAGCTGTTTTTT. It yields the protein CASSAPLGAGELFF.